This T cell receptor (beta chain) came from a study of OX40 agonist ivuxolimab in advanced cancers. Study at large: An agonistic human IgG2 monoclonal antibody against OX40 (CD134) was given. Around 40% of patients had received prior checkpoint inhibitor therapy.

CDR1 MNHEY and CDR2 SMNVEV come from the germline V gene (reference sequence). V was shortened by 3 bases and J by 1 base, with 6 bases between the two germline ends. The CDR3 is 13 amino acids. Data came from immunoSEQ multiplex PCR; TCRdb stores just in-frame clones and leaves some out. Of roughly 50,000 clones in the sample, over 80% were seen once. The receptor was isolated from an adult with an advanced solid tumor such as melanoma, head and neck, liver or kidney cancer. The material was CD4+ or CD8+ T cells sorted from blood, obtained in a trial of the OX40 agonist ivuxolimab. The rearrangement links TRBV27 to TRBJ1-1, with D unclear. In DNA form, the CDR3 reads TGTGCCAGCAGTTTGAACAGGAACACTGAAGCTTTCTTT. Its protein product is CASSLNRNTEAFF.